Presented here are 32 T cell receptor beta chains from one specimen sequenced in a study of T cells in Graves' hyperthyroidism and ophthalmopathy. RNA transcripts provided the source from which TCR beta CDR3 regions were amplified. The study used the HTBI primer set for a first-round RT-PCR of the TCR CDR3. MiXCR was run by TCRdb on the multiplex PCR reads, yielding one entry per CDR3 protein. The sample holds roughly 500,000 distinct CDR3 sequences, 46% seen once. Sequences were obtained from peripheral blood or thyroid tissue (not recorded which). All receptors come from an adult woman with Graves' disease, either hyperthyroidism or ophthalmopathy (not recorded which).

The chain joins TRBV7-6 to TRBJ2-5; tentative D call: TRBD2 (5 bases). The length of the CDR3 is 15 residues. The V and J ends lost 0 bases and 9 bases respectively, with 17 bases between them. The germline V gene has CDR1 SGHVS and CDR2 FNYEAQ. The CDR3 nucleotides read TGTGCCAGCAGCTTAGCGGACGGGGTCAATCAGCCCCAGTACTTC. It yields the protein CASSLADGVNQPQYF.

A few counts support this clonotype. This chain uses TRBV20-1 with TRBJ1-1; D uncertain. The CDR3 runs to 13 residues. CDR1 and CDR2 from the germline V gene are DFQATT and SNEGSKA (reference sequence). Deletions cut 6 bases from V and 7 bases from J, with 18 bases between. CDR3 residues: CSASRPAGREAFF. The CDR3 nucleotides are TGCAGTGCCTCCCGACCCGCCGGGCGTGAAGCTTTCTTT.

Ten or more counts support this clonotype. CDR3: CSARDREWGSEAFF. CDR3 sequence (DNA): TGCAGTGCTAGAGATAGGGAATGGGGCTCTGAAGCTTTCTTT. The rearrangement uses TRBV20-1 and TRBJ1-1; possibly TRBD1 for D (5 bases). The germline gives CDR1 DFQATT, CDR2 SNEGSKA (reference sequence). The ends were cut back, 0 bases at V and 6 bases at J, with 14 bases in the middle. This CDR3 spans 14 amino acids.

Only one count was recorded for this clonotype. This may stem from a read error, because a much larger clone lies one nucleotide away. The conserved final phenylalanine or tryptophan is absent from the CDR3, which likely points to a read error. The DNA of the CDR3 is TGTGCCAGCAGCCGAGTCCCCGGGACGGGCGGCACTGAAGCTTTCCTT. Translated: CASSRVPGTGGTEAFL. This chain connects TRBV12-3 or TRBV12-4 to TRBJ1-1; a weak D match, TRBD1 (5 bases). The length of the CDR3 is 16 residues. V was cut by 6 bases and J by 4 bases, with 21 bases left in between.

V is TRBV7-9 and J is TRBJ1-2; unclear D gene. The CDR3 contains 14 residues. V was pared by 5 bases and J by 8 bases, with 18 bases between. From germline, CDR1 is SEHNR and CDR2 FQNEAQ (reference sequence). The CDR3 DNA is TGTGCCAGCAGCCCCAAGTTCAATGAGCAGGGCTACACCTTC. Translated, it gives CASSPKFNEQGYTF.

The chain carries TRBV25-1 and TRBJ2-5; D may match TRBD1 or TRBD2 (5 bases each). The germline V gene encodes CDR1 MGHDK and CDR2 SYGVNS. V was trimmed by 4 bases and J by 5 bases, leaving 20 bases between them. This CDR3 contains 16 residues. DNA for the CDR3: TGTGCCAGCAGTGCTAGAGTAGGGGACGACCGGGAGACCCAGTACTTC. This sequence encodes CASSARVGDDRETQYF.

The rearrangement joins TRBV20-1 to TRBJ2-5; 9 bases are a match to TRBD1. Germline-derived CDR1 and CDR2 are DFQATT and SNEGSKA (reference sequence). There are 20 residues in the CDR3. The J segment lost 1 base and the V segment lost 6 bases, leaving 24 bases of the junction unmatched. The CDR3 spells CSAGDRAGDSPRGGQETQYF. In nucleotides, the CDR3 is TGCAGTGCCGGGGACAGGGCGGGTGACTCACCCCGGGGAGGCCAAGAGACCCAGTACTTC.

In its sample, this clonotype was seen a few times. The chain links TRBV15 to TRBJ1-2, with D unclear. Trimming pared 0 bases from V and 2 bases from J, leaving 10 bases between. The CDR3 is 15 residues long. Germline-derived CDR1 and CDR2 are LNHNV and YYDKDF (reference sequence). The CDR3: CATSRDRAANYGYTF. DNA for the CDR3: TGTGCCACCAGCAGAGATAGGGCCGCCAACTATGGCTACACCTTC.

The chain carries TRBV29-1 and TRBJ2-3; 8 bases fit TRBD1. CDR1 is SQVTM, CDR2 ANQGSEA, per germline. This CDR3 comprises 13 residues. V was clipped by 4 bases and J by 3 bases; unmatched bases: 3. The CDR3 sequence: CSVGTGRTDTQYF. The CDR3 DNA follows: TGCAGCGTTGGGACAGGGCGGACAGATACGCAGTATTTT.

The sample holds many counts of this clonotype. The gene calls are TRBV4-3 and TRBJ1-3; possible D gene TRBD1, 6 bases. The ends were cut back, 4 bases at V and 2 bases at J, with 12 bases in the middle. The CDR3 totals 15 residues. CDR1 is LGHNA and CDR2 is YSLEER in the germline V gene. The DNA for the CDR3 is TGCGCCAGCAGCCTCCGACAGGTACCTGGAAACACCATATATTTT. Protein: CASSLRQVPGNTIYF.

The rearrangement joins TRBV2 to TRBJ1-2; TRBD1 aligns across 7 bases. This CDR3 contains 14 residues. V lost 5 bases and J lost 5; bases outside the gene matches: 8. CDR1 is SNHLY, CDR2 FYNNEI, per germline. Here the CDR3 reads CASSTRDSAYGYTF. The CDR3 DNA reads TGTGCCAGCAGTACTAGGGACAGTGCATATGGCTACACCTTC. Full variable domain (remainder filled in from reference TRBV2 and TRBJ1-2): EPEVTQTPSHQVTQMGQEVILRCVPISNHLYFYWYRQILGQKVEFLVSFYNNEISEKSEIFDDQFSVERPDGSNFTLKIRSTKLEDSAMYFCASSTRDSAYGYTFGSGTRLTVV.

This clonotype was seen repeatedly, ten times or more. The rearrangement joins TRBV6-5 to TRBJ1-6, with D uncertain. The germline V and J ends were trimmed by 4 bases and 4 bases, with 8 bases remaining between them. The CDR3 extends over 14 amino acids. Germline CDR1 MNHEY, CDR2 SVGAGI. The CDR3: CASSSPGYNSPLHF. CDR3 nucleotide sequence: TGTGCCAGCAGTTCCCCAGGATATAATTCACCCCTCCACTTT.

The genes are TRBV29-1 and TRBJ1-1, with D perhaps matching TRBD1 (6 bases). Trimming took off 3 bases at V and 0 bases at J, with 20 bases between the two ends. CDR3 length: 17 residues. Germline lookup yields CDR1 SQVTM and CDR2 ANQGSEA. The CDR3 region is CSVEPMDRAGVNTEAFF. The CDR3 region has the DNA TGCAGCGTTGAGCCAATGGACAGAGCGGGAGTGAACACTGAAGCTTTCTTT.

This clonotype was detected ten times or more. The chain is built from TRBV5-1 and TRBJ2-2, with TRBD2 as a possible D gene (6 bases). CDR1 is SGHRS, CDR2 YFSETQ, per germline. V was pared by 4 bases and J by 6 bases, with 19 bases between. The CDR3 extends over 16 amino acids. CDR3 in amino acids: CASSPNFGGTSGELFF. CDR3 nucleotide sequence: TGCGCCAGCAGCCCCAATTTCGGGGGAACGTCCGGGGAGCTGTTTTTT.

This sequence joins TRBV11-2 and TRBJ2-6; 9 bases match TRBD2. The V gene's germline CDR1 is SGHAT and CDR2 FQNNGV. V dropped 0 bases and J dropped 3; count of bases not matched to a gene: 6. This CDR3 is 18 amino acids long. The DNA of the CDR3 is TGTGCCAGCAGCTTAGATCCGCTAGCGGGAAGTGGGGCCAACGTCCTGACTTTC. Residues: CASSLDPLAGSGANVLTF. Full variable domain (missing parts from reference TRBV11-2 and TRBJ2-6): EAGVAQSPRYKIIEKRQSVAFWCNPISGHATLYWYQQILGQGPKLLIQFQNNGVVDDSQLPKDRFSAERLKGVDSTLKIQPAKLEDSAVYLCASSLDPLAGSGANVLTFGAGSRLTVL.

The CDR3 bases are TGCAGCTTGATGTATCCGGAGTACACGAGCGAGCAGTACTTC. It encodes CSLMYPEYTSEQYF. This chain links TRBV29-1 with TRBJ2-7; D not resolved. This CDR3 has 14 amino acids. Germline CDR1 and CDR2: SQVTM and ANQGSEA. Trimming shortened V by 8 bases and J by 6 bases, and 23 bases separated the two germline ends.

This clonotype was detected only once. The CDR3 reads CTAVNYSNQPQHF. CDR3 DNA sequence: TGCACCGCCGTCAACTATAGCAATCAGCCCCAGCATTTT. The chain is built from TRBV10-2 and TRBJ1-5; D remains ambiguous. Germline-derived CDR1 and CDR2 are WSHSY and SAAADI. The CDR3 consists of 13 residues.

This clonotype was recorded at least ten times. This rearrangement joins TRBV9 to TRBJ1-1; D unclear. Germline V gene lookup returns CDR1 SGDLS and CDR2 YYNGEE. This CDR3 region has 14 residues. The germline V and J ends were trimmed by 0 bases and 0 bases, with 6 bases remaining between them. In nucleotides, the CDR3 is TGTGCCAGCAGCGTAGAAATCATGAACACTGAAGCTTTCTTT. Encoded protein: CASSVEIMNTEAFF.

As DNA, the CDR3 is TGTGCCAGCAGCCCTGGTGAAGCCGCAAGGGGTGGCTACACCTTC. Translation gives CASSPGEAARGGYTF. The chain has TRBV7-9 and TRBJ1-2; maybe TRBD1 (5 bases). The V end lost 5 bases, the J end lost 7 bases, and 20 bases lay between the germline ends. This CDR3 has 15 amino acids. The germline gives CDR1 SEHNR, CDR2 FQNEAQ (reference sequence).

V and J are TRBV7-2 and TRBJ2-1, with 11 nucleotides matching TRBD2. V was pared by 10 bases and J by 1 base, with 3 bases of the junction left unmatched. The CDR3 consists of 14 residues. The germline V gene encodes CDR1 SGHTA and CDR2 FQGNSA. The CDR3 nucleotides are TGTGCCACACGGACTAGCGGGTCCTACAATGAGCAGTTCTTC. Translating gives CATRTSGSYNEQFF.

CDR3 in DNA: TGTGCCACCAGCAGAGATCGGGCGGGAGACCCCTACGAGCAGTACTTC. Amino acid sequence: CATSRDRAGDPYEQYF. The chain is built from TRBV15 and TRBJ2-7, with 7 bases that match TRBD2. Germline CDR1 and CDR2: LNHNV and YYDKDF (reference sequence). CDR3 length: 16 residues. With V trimmed by 0 bases and J by 2 bases, 7 bases remained unmatched.

The rearrangement joins TRBV10-3 to TRBJ2-5; 7 bases are a match to TRBD1. Germline CDR1 reads ENHRY; CDR2 reads SYGVKD. CDR3 length equals 13 residues. Unmatched junction bases numbered 10, after V lost 10 bases and J lost 5 bases. The CDR3 sequence is CATPTGCKETQYF. The CDR3 DNA follows: TGTGCCACCCCGACAGGGTGTAAGGAGACCCAGTACTTC.

This rearrangement joins TRBV7-3 to TRBJ1-2; 9 positions match TRBD1. CDR1 SGHTA and CDR2 FQGTGA come from the germline V gene. The CDR3 is 16 amino acids. The V segment lost 5 bases and the J segment 7 bases; nucleotides outside the gene matches: 14. The CDR3 loop reads CASSHRDRAGFGGYTF. CDR3 bases: TGTGCCAGCAGCCACCGGGACAGGGCCGGGTTTGGTGGCTACACCTTC.

This clonotype was seen repeatedly, ten times or more. The V call is TRBV9, the J call TRBJ1-2; D might be TRBD1 (5 bases). Germline values: CDR1 SGDLS, CDR2 YYNGEE. This CDR3 has 14 amino acids. V lost 0 bases, J lost 3 bases, and 9 bases lay in between. CDR3 coding DNA: TGTGCCAGCAGCGTAGAAGGGGCGTACTATGGCTACACCTTC. This encodes CASSVEGAYYGYTF.

This chain joins TRBV27 and TRBJ2-5; no clear D. Germline V gives CDR1 MNHEY, CDR2 SMNVEV (reference sequence). This CDR3 region has 11 residues. Trimming pared 4 bases from V and 5 bases from J, leaving 5 bases between. The CDR3 is CASSSKETQYF. The CDR3 DNA sequence: TGTGCCAGCAGTTCCAAGGAGACCCAGTACTTC.

This clonotype has more than one count but fewer than ten. The chain joins TRBV2 to TRBJ1-1, with D possibly matching TRBD1 (6 bases). CDR1 SNHLY and CDR2 FYNNEI come from the germline V gene. The CDR3 spans 12 residues. The V end lost 4 bases, the J end lost 14 bases, and 17 bases lay between the germline ends. This chain's CDR3 is CASSAGQPFEFF. The DNA of the CDR3 is TGTGCCAGCAGTGCCGGACAGCCCTTTGAGTTCTTT.

Comments on this clonotype: A much larger clone lies one base from this, so it may be a read error. The chain combines TRBV11-2 with TRBJ2-7; 8 positions agree with TRBD1. Germline values: CDR1 SGHAT, CDR2 FQNNGV. The CDR3 totals 14 residues. Losses at the gene ends were 3 bases for V and 5 bases for J; bases not matched to a gene: 6. CDR3 bases: TGTGCCAGCAGCTTTGACGGACAGGGCGACGAGCAGTACTTC. This encodes CASSFDGQGDEQYF.

Many counts were recorded for this clonotype. The genes are TRBV5-1 and TRBJ2-2, with D hard to call. The CDR3 covers 13 residues. Trimming pared 0 bases from V and 7 bases from J, leaving 7 bases between. Looked up from germline, CDR1 is SGHRS and CDR2 is YFSETQ. The CDR3 protein is CASSLEARGELFF. CDR3 in DNA: TGCGCCAGCAGCTTGGAGGCACGCGGGGAGCTGTTTTTT.

In this sample, this clonotype turned up a few times. One junction end does not reproduce the germline sequence, and a read error may be involved. The genes are TRBV2 and TRBJ1-2, with D uncertain. The CDR3 sequence is 13 residues long. The germline gives CDR1 SNHLY, CDR2 FYNNEI. The DNA of the CDR3 is TGCGCCAGCAGTGTTCGGCAGGCGGATGGCTACACCTTC. Its translation is CASSVRQADGYTF.

The J gene is TRBJ1-5, the V gene TRBV5-1; 9 bases are shared with TRBD1. J lost 7 bases, V lost 4 bases, and 6 bases had no gene match. CDR1 is SGHRS and CDR2 is YFSETQ in the germline V gene. CDR3 length: 14 residues. Here the CDR3 reads CASSDPGQGQPQHF. CDR3 nucleotide sequence: TGCGCCAGCAGCGACCCGGGACAGGGCCAGCCCCAGCATTTT.

Here the CDR3 reads CASSLATGGVQPQHF. The CDR3 bases are TGTGCCAGCAGCTTAGCTACAGGGGGCGTTCAGCCCCAGCATTTT. V and J are TRBV7-2 and TRBJ1-5, with 9 bases lining up with TRBD1. Germline V gives CDR1 SGHTA, CDR2 FQGNSA. This CDR3 is 15 amino acids long. J was trimmed by 6 bases and V by 0 bases; bases with no gene match: 3.

This clonotype has at least ten counts. This chain connects TRBV6-1 to TRBJ1-2, with a weak D call TRBD1 (6 bases). Germline lookup yields CDR1 MNHNS and CDR2 SASEGT. The V and J ends lost 2 bases and 4 bases respectively, with 14 bases between them. CDR3 size: 15 residues. CDR3 sequence reads: CASSEIGGRGYGYTF. CDR3 in DNA: TGTGCCAGCAGTGAAATCGGTGGCAGGGGCTATGGCTACACCTTC.